Listed below are T cell receptor beta chains from one sample, sequenced in a study of T cell repertoires and HLA-DP antigens. Which antigens these TCRs recognize remains unknown. The repertoire was sequenced with immunoSEQ multiplex PCR; TCRdb's copy has only in-frame clones and lacks some. This sample has around 100,000 clones; 80% to 95% occur once, and the top ten carry around 0.25%. The sample comprised CD4+ T cells from PBMCs. Receptor source: a woman between 18 and 29 years old in good health and CMV-seronegative. Both conserved end residues are part of each CDR3. Fields, in order: J gene, V gene, clone size, D gene, CDR3 protein, CDR3 DNA. The D gene is left open where the match is weak. Size is stated for part of the rows, as once, few or many counts, or as a class when the clone is expanded.

j_call: TRBJ2-7
v_call: TRBV21-1
clone_size: NA
d_call: NA
cdr3_aa: CASSKFGSAYEQYF
cdr3_nt: TGTGCCAGCAGCAAATTTGGCAGCGCCTACGAGCAGTACTTC

j_call: TRBJ2-1
v_call: TRBV5-4
clone_size: NA
d_call: TRBD1
cdr3_aa: CASSSQAGQGGNEQFF
cdr3_nt: TGTGCCAGCAGCTCCCAGGCGGGACAGGGAGGCAATGAGCAGTTCTTC

j_call: TRBJ1-3
v_call: TRBV11-2
clone_size: NA
d_call: NA
cdr3_aa: CASSPTGRGDAIYF
cdr3_nt: TGTGCCAGCAGCCCTACGGGGAGAGGGGACGCCATATATTTT

j_call: TRBJ2-5
v_call: TRBV4-1
clone_size: NA
d_call: TRBD2
cdr3_aa: CASSQESGRRGETQYF
cdr3_nt: TGCGCCAGCAGCCAAGAAAGCGGGAGGCGAGGAGAGACCCAGTACTTC

j_call: TRBJ1-1
v_call: TRBV10-3
clone_size: NA
d_call: TRBD1
cdr3_aa: CAISAVGQGNTEAFF
cdr3_nt: TGTGCCATCAGTGCCGTGGGACAGGGGAACACTGAAGCTTTCTTT

j_call: TRBJ2-3
v_call: TRBV18
clone_size: NA
d_call: NA
cdr3_aa: CASSPGLGTDTQYF
cdr3_nt: TGTGCCAGCTCACCAGGGCTTGGCACAGATACGCAGTATTTT

j_call: TRBJ2-2
v_call: TRBV7-8
clone_size: NA
d_call: TRBD2
cdr3_aa: CASSFPSGGINTGELFF
cdr3_nt: TGTGCCAGCAGCTTTCCTAGCGGGGGGATTAACACCGGGGAGCTGTTTTTT

j_call: TRBJ2-5
v_call: TRBV29-1
clone_size: NA
d_call: NA
cdr3_aa: CSGLTENQETQYF
cdr3_nt: TGCAGCGGTTTGACTGAAAACCAAGAGACCCAGTACTTC

j_call: TRBJ1-5
v_call: TRBV7-8
clone_size: NA
d_call: TRBD1
cdr3_aa: CASSSVVTGASFNQPQHF
cdr3_nt: TGTGCCAGCAGCTCCGTGGTTACAGGGGCCTCCTTCAATCAGCCCCAGCATTTT

j_call: TRBJ2-2
v_call: TRBV4-2
clone_size: NA
d_call: TRBD2
cdr3_aa: CASRRLAGVAGELFF
cdr3_nt: TGTGCCAGCAGACGACTAGCGGGAGTGGCCGGGGAGCTGTTTTTT

j_call: TRBJ2-7
v_call: TRBV7-2
clone_size: NA
d_call: NA
cdr3_aa: CASRRAGAAYEQYF
cdr3_nt: TGTGCCAGCAGACGGGCTGGGGCCGCCTACGAGCAGTACTTC

j_call: TRBJ2-5
v_call: TRBV7-2
clone_size: NA
d_call: NA
cdr3_aa: CASSLGQWQETQYF
cdr3_nt: TGTGCCAGCAGCTTAGGACAGTGGCAAGAGACCCAGTACTTC

j_call: TRBJ1-2
v_call: TRBV4-2
clone_size: once
d_call: TRBD1
cdr3_aa: CASSQGQGYGYTF
cdr3_nt: TGTGCCAGCAGCCAGGGACAGGGCTATGGCTACACCTTC

j_call: TRBJ1-2
v_call: TRBV6-5
clone_size: NA
d_call: NA
cdr3_aa: CASSSHPGNYGYTF
cdr3_nt: TGTGCCAGCAGTTCCCATCCGGGGAACTATGGCTACACCTTC

j_call: TRBJ1-3
v_call: TRBV5-6
clone_size: NA
d_call: TRBD1
cdr3_aa: CASSFGMPGQGRGNTIYF
cdr3_nt: TGTGCCAGCAGCTTCGGGATGCCGGGACAGGGAAGAGGAAACACCATATATTTT

j_call: TRBJ1-1
v_call: TRBV2
clone_size: NA
d_call: NA
cdr3_aa: CASSDKMNTEAFF
cdr3_nt: TGTGCCAGCAGTGACAAAATGAACACTGAAGCTTTCTTT

j_call: TRBJ1-4
v_call: TRBV15
clone_size: NA
d_call: NA
cdr3_aa: CATSRVLQFVEANEKLFF
cdr3_nt: TGTGCCACCAGCAGAGTCCTGCAGTTCGTTGAGGCTAATGAAAAACTGTTTTTT

j_call: TRBJ1-2
v_call: TRBV7-2
clone_size: NA
d_call: NA
cdr3_aa: CASSPSGGANYGYTF
cdr3_nt: TGTGCCAGCAGCCCTAGCGGAGGGGCTAACTATGGCTACACCTTC

j_call: TRBJ2-6
v_call: TRBV5-1
clone_size: few
d_call: TRBD2
cdr3_aa: CASEAGPSGANVLTF
cdr3_nt: TGCGCCAGCGAAGCGGGACCCTCTGGGGCCAACGTCCTGACTTTC

j_call: TRBJ2-2
v_call: TRBV5-6
clone_size: once
d_call: NA
cdr3_aa: CASSLERNTGELFF
cdr3_nt: TGTGCCAGCAGCTTGGAACGAAACACCGGGGAGCTGTTTTTT

j_call: TRBJ2-5
v_call: TRBV6-7
clone_size: NA
d_call: TRBD1
cdr3_aa: CASMIRTGGKEETQYF
cdr3_nt: TGTGCCAGCATGATAAGGACAGGGGGAAAGGAAGAGACCCAGTACTTC

j_call: TRBJ1-2
v_call: TRBV19
clone_size: NA
d_call: TRBD1
cdr3_aa: CASSIQGANYGYTF
cdr3_nt: TGTGCCAGTAGTATTCAGGGGGCTAACTATGGCTACACCTTC

j_call: TRBJ1-3
v_call: TRBV5-8
clone_size: NA
d_call: NA
cdr3_aa: CASSWGDASSGNTIYF
cdr3_nt: TGTGCCAGCAGCTGGGGGGACGCGAGCTCTGGAAACACCATATATTTT